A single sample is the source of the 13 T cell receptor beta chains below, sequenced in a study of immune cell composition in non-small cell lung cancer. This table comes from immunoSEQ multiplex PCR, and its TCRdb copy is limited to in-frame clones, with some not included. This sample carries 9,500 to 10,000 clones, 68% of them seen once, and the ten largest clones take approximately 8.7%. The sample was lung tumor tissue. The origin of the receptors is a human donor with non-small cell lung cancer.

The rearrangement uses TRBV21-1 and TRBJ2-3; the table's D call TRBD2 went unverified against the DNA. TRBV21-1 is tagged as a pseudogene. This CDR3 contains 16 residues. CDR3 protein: CASSRHRDSHTDTQYF. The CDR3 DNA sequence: TGTGCCAGCAGCAGGCACCGGGACTCCCACACAGATACGCAGTATTTT.

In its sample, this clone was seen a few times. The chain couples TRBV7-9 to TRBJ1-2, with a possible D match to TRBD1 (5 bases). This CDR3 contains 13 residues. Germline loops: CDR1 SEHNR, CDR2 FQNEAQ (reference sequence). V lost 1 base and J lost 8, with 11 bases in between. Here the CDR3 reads CASSLVAGFGYTF. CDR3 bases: TGTGCCAGCAGCTTAGTTGCAGGGTTCGGCTACACCTTC.

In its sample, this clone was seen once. The DNA of the CDR3 is TGTGCCAGCAGTTTAGGACCTAGGTCTGAGCAGTTCTTC. This gives the protein CASSLGPRSEQFF. The V and J genes are TRBV27 and TRBJ2-1, with D hard to call. CDR1 and CDR2 (germline): MNHEY, SMNVEV (reference sequence). V was cut by 2 bases and J by 9 bases, with 11 bases left in between. The CDR3 runs to 13 residues.

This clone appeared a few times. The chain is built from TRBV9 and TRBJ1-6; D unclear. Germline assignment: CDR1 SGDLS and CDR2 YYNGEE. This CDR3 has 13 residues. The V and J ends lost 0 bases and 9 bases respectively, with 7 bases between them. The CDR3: CASSVDSLSPLHF. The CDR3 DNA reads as TGTGCCAGCAGCGTAGATTCACTTTCACCCCTCCACTTT.

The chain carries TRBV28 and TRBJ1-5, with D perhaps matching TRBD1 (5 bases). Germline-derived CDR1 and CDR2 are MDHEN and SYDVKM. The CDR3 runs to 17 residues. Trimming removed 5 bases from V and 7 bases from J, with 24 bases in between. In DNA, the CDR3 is TGTGCCAGCAGTACTTCCGGGACTGGACTTCTCTACCAGCCCCAGCATTTT. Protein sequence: CASSTSGTGLLYQPQHF.

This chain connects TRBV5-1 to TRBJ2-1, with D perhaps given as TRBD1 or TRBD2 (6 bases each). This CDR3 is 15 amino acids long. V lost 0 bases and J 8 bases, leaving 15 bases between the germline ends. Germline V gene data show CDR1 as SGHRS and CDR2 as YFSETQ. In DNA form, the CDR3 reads TGCGCCAGCAGCTTGGTTTCCGGGGGCCTCTATGAGCAGTTCTTC. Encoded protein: CASSLVSGGLYEQFF.

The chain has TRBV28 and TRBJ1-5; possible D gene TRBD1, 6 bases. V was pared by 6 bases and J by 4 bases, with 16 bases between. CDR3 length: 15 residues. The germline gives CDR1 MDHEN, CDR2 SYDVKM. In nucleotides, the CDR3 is TGTGCCAGCAGACCCCCCGGGACACAAAATCAGCCCCAGCATTTT. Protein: CASRPPGTQNQPQHF.

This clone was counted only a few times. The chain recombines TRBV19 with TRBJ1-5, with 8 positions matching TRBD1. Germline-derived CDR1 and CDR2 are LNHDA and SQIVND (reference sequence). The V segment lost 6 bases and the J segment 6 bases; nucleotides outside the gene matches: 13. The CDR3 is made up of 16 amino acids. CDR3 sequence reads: CASSQCRQGSCQPQHF. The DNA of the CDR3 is TGTGCCAGTAGCCAATGTCGACAGGGGAGTTGTCAGCCCCAGCATTTT.

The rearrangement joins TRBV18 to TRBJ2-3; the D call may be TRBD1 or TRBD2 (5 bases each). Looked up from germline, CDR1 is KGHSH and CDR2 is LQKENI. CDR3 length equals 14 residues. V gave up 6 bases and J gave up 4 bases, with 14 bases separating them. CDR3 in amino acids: CASSSDRGADTQYF. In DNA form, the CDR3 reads TGTGCCAGCTCGTCCGACCGGGGCGCAGATACGCAGTATTTT.

CDR3 loop: CASSTHGAVQETQYF. In DNA form, the CDR3 reads TGTGCCAGTAGTACGCATGGGGCAGTCCAAGAGACCCAGTACTTC. This chain connects TRBV19 to TRBJ2-5; weak D call: TRBD1 (5 bases). This CDR3 has 15 amino acids. V lost 4 bases and J lost 1, with 13 bases in between. Germline CDR1 and CDR2: LNHDA and SQIVND (reference sequence).

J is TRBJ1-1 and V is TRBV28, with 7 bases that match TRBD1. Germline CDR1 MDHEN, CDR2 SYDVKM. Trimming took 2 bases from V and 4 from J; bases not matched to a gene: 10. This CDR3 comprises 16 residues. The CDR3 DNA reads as TGTGCCAGCAGTTTAGTGGGACAGCACGGCTCCACTGAAGCTTTCTTT. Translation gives CASSLVGQHGSTEAFF. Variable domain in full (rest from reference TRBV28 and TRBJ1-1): DVKVTQSSRYLVKRTGEKVFLECVQDMDHENMFWYRQDPGLGLRLIYFSYDVKMKEKGDIPEGYSVSREKKERFSLILESASTNQTSMYLCASSLVGQHGSTEAFFGQGTRLTVV.

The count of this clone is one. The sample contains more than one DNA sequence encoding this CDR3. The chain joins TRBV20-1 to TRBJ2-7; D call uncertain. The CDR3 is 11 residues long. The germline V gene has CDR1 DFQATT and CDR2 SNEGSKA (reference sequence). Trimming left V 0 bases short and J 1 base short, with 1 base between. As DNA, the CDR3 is TGCAGTGCTAGAGATTCCTACGAGCAGTACTTC. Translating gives CSARDSYEQYF.

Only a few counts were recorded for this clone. CDR3 coding DNA: TGTGCCAGCAGCTCGGACAGGTTTCGCAATAATTCACCCCTCCACTTT. Its translation: CASSSDRFRNNSPLHF. The chain couples TRBV11-1 to TRBJ1-6; 7 bases align to TRBD1. The germline V gene has CDR1 SGHAT and CDR2 FQDESV (reference sequence). J was trimmed by 5 bases and V by 4 bases; bases with no gene match: 8. The CDR3 is 16 residues long. The full variable domain, rest sourced from reference TRBV11-1 and TRBJ1-6, is EAEVAQSPRYKITEKSQAVAFWCDPISGHATLYWYRQILGQGPELLVQFQDESVVDDSQLPKDRFSAERLKGVDSTLKIQPAELGDSAMYLCASSSDRFRNNSPLHFGNGTRLTVT.